The clone carrying this TCR beta chain was seen once. Germline CDR1 is MNHEY and CDR2 is SVGAGI. The CDR3 extends over 12 amino acids. V was clipped by 2 bases and J by 6 bases, with 7 bases between them. This sample is drawn from a study of blood T cell repertoires in COVID-19. In the study overall: Material from acute and convalescent COVID-19 was sourced from the United States, Italy and Spain. T cells, B-cell-depleted T cells, or PBMCs provided the cDNA or gDNA that served as material.

Original processing notes: Reference gene primer amplification in the assay estimated nucleated cell counts. Only in-frame clones appear in the TCRdb table, and some are missing; sequencing was by immunoSEQ multiplex PCR. V, J and clone size derive from that table, while D and trimming were established from the DNA sequence. Of about 98,000 clones in the sample, about 90% were seen once. The clonotype comes from a man aged 45-65 years with active COVID-19. The material sequenced was peripheral blood. The V and J genes are TRBV6-5 and TRBJ1-2; D unresolved. CDR3 bases: TGTGCCAGCAGTTACGCGGGGAATGGCTACACCTTC. Amino acid sequence: CASSYAGNGYTF.